These T cell receptor beta chains were read from a single sample in a study of response to subunit inactivated influenza vaccine. TCRdb re-called the RT-PCR reads through MiXCR, storing one row per CDR3 protein. The data contain fewer than 600,000 distinct CDR3 sequences, around 7.9% of them seen just once; the ten biggest clones take up about an eighth. The sequencing here drew on PBMCs from blood, taken less than 30 months after vaccination. The receptors shown here come from a man between 50 and 75 years old who received an inactivated influenza vaccine. Both conserved end residues are part of each CDR3. Fields, in order: clone size, J gene, V gene, D gene, CDR3 protein, CDR3 DNA. The D gene is left open where the match is weak. Not all rows give a size; the values are once, few, many and, for expanded clones, a class.

size: few; J: TRBJ2-1; V: TRBV5-1; D: TRBD2; CDR3: CASNWGTSRDEQFF; DNA: TGCGCCAGCAACTGGGGGACTAGCAGAGATGAGCAGTTCTTC
size: .; J: TRBJ1-1; V: TRBV6-1; D: TRBD1; CDR3: CASRPTGSTEAFF; DNA: TGTGCCAGCAGGCCGACAGGGTCCACTGAAGCTTTCTTT
size: many; J: TRBJ2-1; V: TRBV19; D: .; CDR3: CASTSASSWYNEQFF; DNA: TGTGCCAGTACCTCGGCTAGTAGCTGGTACAATGAGCAGTTCTTC
size: few; J: TRBJ2-3; V: TRBV5-1; D: .; CDR3: CASSPDLTDTQYF; DNA: TGCGCCAGCAGCCCAGACCTCACAGATACGCAGTATTTT
size: many; J: TRBJ1-1; V: TRBV5-1; D: .; CDR3: CASSLEQGHSEAFF; DNA: TGCGCCAGCAGCTTGGAACAGGGCCATTCGGAAGCTTTCTTT
size: .; J: TRBJ2-1; V: TRBV20-1; D: .; CDR3: CSARPLRGSSYNEQFF; DNA: TGCAGTGCTAGACCCCTCCGGGGGAGCTCCTACAATGAGCAGTTCTTC
size: few; J: TRBJ2-6; V: TRBV11-1; D: .; CDR3: CASRAGSAYSGANVLTF; DNA: TGTGCCAGCAGAGCAGGGTCCGCGTACTCTGGGGCCAACGTCCTGACTTTC
size: many; J: TRBJ1-1; V: TRBV20-1; D: .; CDR3: CSAREAGRNTEAFF; DNA: TGCAGTGCTAGAGAGGCAGGGAGGAACACTGAAGCTTTCTTT
size: few; J: TRBJ2-7; V: TRBV27; D: TRBD2; CDR3: CASSLSLFGGRAAMSEEQYF; DNA: TGTGCCAGCAGTTTATCACTTTTCGGCGGGAGGGCCGCTATGTCTGAGGAGCAGTACTTC
size: many; J: TRBJ2-7; V: TRBV5-5; D: .; CDR3: CASRRALETVAYEQYF; DNA: TGTGCCAGCAGACGCGCGCTTGAAACAGTTGCCTACGAGCAGTACTTC